This entry lists 13 T cell receptor beta chains sequenced from one sample in a study of cytomegalovirus exposure and HLA in healthy donors. The PCR made use of 60 Vbeta and 13 Jbeta primers. Assay used: immunoSEQ multiplex PCR; TCRdb lists only in-frame clones, some missing. Here the sample spans 160,000 or so clones, roughly 85% being singletons. Sequencing was performed on PBMCs. The receptors originated from a woman between 40 and 55 years old in good health and CMV-seronegative.

The V gene is TRBV27, the J gene TRBJ2-3; 7 bases align to TRBD1. V lost 6 bases, J lost 0 bases, and 6 bases stayed unmatched. Germline V gene sequence: CDR1 MNHEY, CDR2 SMNVEV (reference sequence). The CDR3 is 15 amino acids. CDR3 amino acids: CASSLRQGSTDTQYF. CDR3 nucleotide sequence: TGTGCCAGCAGCCTCCGACAGGGAAGCACAGATACGCAGTATTTT.

In this sample, this clone turned up a few times. CDR3 nucleotide sequence: TGTGCCAGCAGCGAAGGGGGGGGGCGGGGTGAAAAACTGTTTTTT. It is translated as CASSEGGGRGEKLFF. V and J are TRBV9 and TRBJ1-4; a weak D match, TRBD1 (6 bases). The V gene lost 3 bases and the J gene lost 7 bases, with 16 bases spanning the gap. The CDR3 has 15 residues. Germline CDR1 reads SGDLS; CDR2 reads YYNGEE. The full variable domain, in which reference TRBV9 and TRBJ1-4 provide the parts outside the CDR3, is DSGVTQTPKHLITATGQRVTLRCSPRSGDLSVYWYQQSLDQGLQFLIQYYNGEERAKGNILERFSAQQFPDLHSELNLSSLELGDSALYFCASSEGGGRGEKLFFGSGTQLSVL.

The chain employs TRBV5-1 and TRBJ2-5, with D unclear. The V gene's germline CDR1 is SGHRS and CDR2 YFSETQ. V shed 4 bases and J shed 1 base, with 8 bases lying between them. This CDR3 is 13 amino acids long. The CDR3 region is CASSEAAQETQYF. The DNA of the CDR3 is TGCGCCAGCAGCGAGGCAGCCCAAGAGACCCAGTACTTC.

The CDR3 region has the DNA TGTGCCAGCAGGGGGACACCTCTTGGGTCCTACTACGAGCAGTACTTC. Amino acids: CASRGTPLGSYYEQYF. The genes are TRBV5-6 and TRBJ2-7; weak D call: TRBD1 (6 bases). The CDR3 spans 16 residues. Germline V gene lookup returns CDR1 SGHDT and CDR2 YYEEEE. Trimming removed 5 bases from V and 3 bases from J, with 21 bases in between. The variable domain in full, completed from reference TRBV5-6 and TRBJ2-7, reads DAGVTQSPTHLIKTRGQQVTLRCSPKSGHDTVSWYQQALGQGPQFIFQYYEEEERQRGNFPDRFSGHQFPNYSSELNVNALLLGDSALYLCASRGTPLGSYYEQYFGPGTRLTVT.

Regarding this clone: Other DNA sequences from this sample encode an identical CDR3 as well. The gene calls are TRBV18 and TRBJ2-3, with 11 bases fitting TRBD2. V lost 1 base and J lost 5; bases outside the gene matches: 2. Germline values: CDR1 KGHSH, CDR2 LQKENI. This CDR3 comprises 15 residues. In DNA, the CDR3 is TGTGCCAGCTCACCACGCCTAGCGGGAGGAGATACGCAGTATTTT. Translating it yields CASSPRLAGGDTQYF.

The chain carries TRBV30 and TRBJ2-7; D not certain. The CDR3 runs to 11 residues. V was shortened by 2 bases and J by 3 bases, with 5 bases between the two germline ends. Germline lookup yields CDR1 GTSNPN and CDR2 SVGIG (reference sequence). The CDR3 loop is CAWSSDYEQYF. DNA of the CDR3: TGTGCCTGGAGTTCAGACTACGAGCAGTACTTC.

The chain uses TRBV28 and TRBJ2-1; 12 bases align to TRBD2. V lost 6 bases and J lost 6; bases outside the gene matches: 6. The CDR3 contains 15 residues. CDR1 and CDR2 (germline): MDHEN, SYDVKM. Written as DNA, the CDR3 is TGTGCCAGCAGCCCACTAGCGGGGGGCTCCAATGAGCAGTTCTTC. Translating gives CASSPLAGGSNEQFF.

This chain connects TRBV9 to TRBJ1-6; 9 bases line up with TRBD1. There are 16 residues in the CDR3. With 3 bases clipped from V and 4 bases from J, the junction kept 5 bases outside the gene matches. The germline V gene has CDR1 SGDLS and CDR2 YYNGEE. CDR3 nucleotide sequence: TGTGCCAGCAGCGCTCGGGACAGGGATTATAATTCACCCCTCCACTTT. It is translated as CASSARDRDYNSPLHF.

The rearrangement joins TRBV6-1 to TRBJ1-3, with D possibly TRBD1 on 5 matching bases. Trimming shortened V by 5 bases and J by 4 bases, and 15 bases separated the two germline ends. Germline V gene lookup returns CDR1 MNHNS and CDR2 SASEGT. The CDR3 runs to 15 residues. In DNA, the CDR3 is TGTGCCAGCAGTATAGGGGTAGTCGCGGGAAACACCATATATTTT. Translating gives CASSIGVVAGNTIYF.

The chain has TRBV10-3 and TRBJ2-1; 11 bases are shared with TRBD2. From germline, CDR1 is ENHRY and CDR2 SYGVKD. This CDR3 is 16 amino acids long. J gave up 2 bases and V 4 bases, and 4 bases lay outside the gene matches. This chain's CDR3 is CAISGTTSGAYNEQFF. The CDR3 nucleotides are TGTGCCATCAGTGGAACGACTAGCGGGGCCTACAATGAGCAGTTCTTC.

The V gene is TRBV5-1, the J gene TRBJ2-3, with 9 bases fitting TRBD2. There are 18 residues in the CDR3. The ends lost 6 bases at V and 2 bases at J; junction bases unmatched: 16. Germline CDR1 is SGHRS and CDR2 is YFSETQ. The CDR3: CASTLVSAGGPITDTQYF. CDR3 bases: TGCGCCAGCACCCTCGTATCCGCGGGGGGGCCAATCACAGATACGCAGTATTTT. The full variable domain, rest sourced from reference TRBV5-1 and TRBJ2-3, is KAGVTQTPRYLIKTRGQQVTLSCSPISGHRSVSWYQQTPGQGLQFLFEYFSETQRNKGNFPGRFSGRQFSNSRSEMNVSTLELGDSALYLCASTLVSAGGPITDTQYFGPGTRLTVL.

This chain links TRBV6-5 with TRBJ2-7, with D possibly matching TRBD2 (5 bases). The CDR3 runs to 13 residues. Trimming cost V 8 bases and J 4 bases, with 15 bases left between them. Germline CDR1 and CDR2: MNHEY and SVGAGI. The chain's CDR3 is CASSLNGVYEQYF. The CDR3 nucleotides are TGTGCCAGCTCCCTTAACGGGGTTTACGAGCAGTACTTC.

This rearrangement joins TRBV14 to TRBJ2-7; 7 bases are a match to TRBD1. CDR1 and CDR2 from the germline V gene are SGHDN and FVKESK. V was pared by 5 bases and J by 3 bases, with 7 bases of the junction left unmatched. CDR3 length: 14 residues. CDR3 region: CASSYNTGDYEQYF. The CDR3 DNA is TGTGCCAGCAGCTATAATACAGGGGACTACGAGCAGTACTTC.